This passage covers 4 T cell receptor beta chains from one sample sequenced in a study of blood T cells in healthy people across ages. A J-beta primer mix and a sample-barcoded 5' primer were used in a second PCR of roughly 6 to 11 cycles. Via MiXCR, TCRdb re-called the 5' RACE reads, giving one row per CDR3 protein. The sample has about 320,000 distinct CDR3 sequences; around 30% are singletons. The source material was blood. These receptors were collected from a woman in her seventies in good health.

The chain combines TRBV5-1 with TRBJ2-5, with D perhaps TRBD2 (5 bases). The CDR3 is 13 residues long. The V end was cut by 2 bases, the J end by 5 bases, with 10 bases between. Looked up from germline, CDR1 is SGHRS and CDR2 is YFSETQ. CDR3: CASSFYRGETQYF. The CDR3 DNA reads TGCGCCAGCAGCTTTTACAGAGGGGAGACCCAGTACTTC.

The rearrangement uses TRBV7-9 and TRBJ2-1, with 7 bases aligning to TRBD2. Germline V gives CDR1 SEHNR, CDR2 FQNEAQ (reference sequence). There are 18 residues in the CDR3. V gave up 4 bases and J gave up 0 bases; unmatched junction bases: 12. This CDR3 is CASSSTSAIRSSYNEQFF. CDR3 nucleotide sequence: TGTGCCAGCAGCTCCACTAGCGCCATCAGGAGCTCCTACAATGAGCAGTTCTTC.

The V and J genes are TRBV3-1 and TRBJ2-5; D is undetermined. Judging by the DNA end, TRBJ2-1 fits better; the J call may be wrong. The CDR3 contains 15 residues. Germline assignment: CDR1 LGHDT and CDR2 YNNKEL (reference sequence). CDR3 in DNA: TGTGCCAGCAGCTTAGATGAAGTTACACACACTGAGCAGTTCTTC. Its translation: CASSLDEVTHTEQFF.

The DNA for the CDR3 is TGTGCCAGCAGCCGTACGACAGGGAAGAACACCGGGGAGCTGTTTTTT. Translating it yields CASSRTTGKNTGELFF. V gene TRBV7-9 combines with J gene TRBJ2-2; 7 bases agree with TRBD1. Germline V gene sequence: CDR1 SEHNR, CDR2 FQNEAQ (reference sequence). V gave up 5 bases and J gave up 1 base; unmatched junction bases: 7. The CDR3 runs to 16 residues.